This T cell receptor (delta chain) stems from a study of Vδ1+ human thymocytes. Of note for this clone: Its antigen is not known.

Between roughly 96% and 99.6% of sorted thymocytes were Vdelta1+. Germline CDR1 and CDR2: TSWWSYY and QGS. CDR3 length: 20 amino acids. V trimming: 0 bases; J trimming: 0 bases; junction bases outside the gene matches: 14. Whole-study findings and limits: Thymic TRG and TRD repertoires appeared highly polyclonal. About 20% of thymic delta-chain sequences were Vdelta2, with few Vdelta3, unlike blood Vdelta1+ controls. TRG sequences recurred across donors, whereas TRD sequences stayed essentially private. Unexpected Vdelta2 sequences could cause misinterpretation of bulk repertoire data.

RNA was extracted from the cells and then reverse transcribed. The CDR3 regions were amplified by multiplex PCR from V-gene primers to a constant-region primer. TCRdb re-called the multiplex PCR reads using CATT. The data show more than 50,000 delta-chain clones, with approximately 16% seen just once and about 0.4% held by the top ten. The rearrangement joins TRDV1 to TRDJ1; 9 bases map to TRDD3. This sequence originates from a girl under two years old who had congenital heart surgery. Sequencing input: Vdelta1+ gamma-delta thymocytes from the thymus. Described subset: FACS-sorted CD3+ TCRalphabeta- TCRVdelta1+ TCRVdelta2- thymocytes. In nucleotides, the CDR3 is TGTGCTCTTGGGGAACTTGGAGGCCCTTACTGGGGGACCCACACCGATAAACTCATCTTT. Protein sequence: CALGELGGPYWGTHTDKLIF.